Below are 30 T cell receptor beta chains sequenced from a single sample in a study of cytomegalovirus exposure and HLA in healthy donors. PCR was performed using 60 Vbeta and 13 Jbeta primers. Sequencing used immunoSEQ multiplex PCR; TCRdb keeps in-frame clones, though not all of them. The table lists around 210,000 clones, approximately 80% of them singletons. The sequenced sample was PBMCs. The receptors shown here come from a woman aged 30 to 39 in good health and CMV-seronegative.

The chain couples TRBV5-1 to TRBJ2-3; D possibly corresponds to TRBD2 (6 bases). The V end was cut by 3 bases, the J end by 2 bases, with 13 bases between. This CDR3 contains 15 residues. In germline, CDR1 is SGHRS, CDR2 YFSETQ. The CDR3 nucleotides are TGCGCCAGCAGCTACGGGACTTTCAACACAGATACGCAGTATTTT. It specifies CASSYGTFNTDTQYF.

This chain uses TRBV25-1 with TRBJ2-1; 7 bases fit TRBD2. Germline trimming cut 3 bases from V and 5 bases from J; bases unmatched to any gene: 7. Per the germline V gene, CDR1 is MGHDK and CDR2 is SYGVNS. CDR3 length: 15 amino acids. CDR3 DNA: TGTGCCAGCAGTGATTGGTGGGAGGGCCACAATGAGCAGTTCTTC. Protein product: CASSDWWEGHNEQFF.

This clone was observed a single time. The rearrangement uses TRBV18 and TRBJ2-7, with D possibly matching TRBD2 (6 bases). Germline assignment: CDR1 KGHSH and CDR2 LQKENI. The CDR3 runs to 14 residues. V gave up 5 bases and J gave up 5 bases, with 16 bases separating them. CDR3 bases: TGTGCCAGCTCAACAACGGGGGTGCCCGACGAGCAGTACTTC. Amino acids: CASSTTGVPDEQYF.

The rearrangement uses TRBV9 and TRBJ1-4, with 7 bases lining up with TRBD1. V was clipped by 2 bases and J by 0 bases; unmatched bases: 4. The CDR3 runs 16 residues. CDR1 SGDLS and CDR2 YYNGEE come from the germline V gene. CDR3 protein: CASSVRQGATNEKLFF. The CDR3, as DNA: TGTGCCAGCAGCGTTAGACAGGGTGCAACTAATGAAAAACTGTTTTTT. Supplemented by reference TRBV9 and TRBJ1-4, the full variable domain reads DSGVTQTPKHLITATGQRVTLRCSPRSGDLSVYWYQQSLDQGLQFLIQYYNGEERAKGNILERFSAQQFPDLHSELNLSSLELGDSALYFCASSVRQGATNEKLFFGSGTQLSVL.

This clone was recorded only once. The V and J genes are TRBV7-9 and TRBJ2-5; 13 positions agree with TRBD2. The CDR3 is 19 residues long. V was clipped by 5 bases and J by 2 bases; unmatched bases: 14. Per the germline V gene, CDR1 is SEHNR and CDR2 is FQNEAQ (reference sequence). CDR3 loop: CASSRGLAGDPGGQETQYF. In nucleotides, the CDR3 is TGTGCCAGCAGCAGAGGACTAGCGGGGGACCCTGGTGGGCAAGAGACCCAGTACTTC.

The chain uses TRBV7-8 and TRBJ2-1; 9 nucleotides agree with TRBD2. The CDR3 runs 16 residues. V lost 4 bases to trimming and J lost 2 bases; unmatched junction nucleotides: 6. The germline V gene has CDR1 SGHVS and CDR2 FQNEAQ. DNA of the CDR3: TGTGCCAGCAGCTGGAGATTAGCGGGGGCCTACAATGAGCAGTTCTTC. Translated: CASSWRLAGAYNEQFF.

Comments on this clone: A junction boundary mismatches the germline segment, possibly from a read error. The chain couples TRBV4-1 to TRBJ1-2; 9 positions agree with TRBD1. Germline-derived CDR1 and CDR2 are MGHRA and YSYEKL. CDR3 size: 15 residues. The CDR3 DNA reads TGCGCCAGCAGCCAACTGACAGGGACAGGGTATGGCTACCCCTTC. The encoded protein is CASSQLTGTGYGYPF.

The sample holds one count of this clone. The CDR3 region is CASSLGTSGGAHEQFF. CDR3 coding DNA: TGTGCCAGCAGCTTAGGGACTAGCGGGGGGGCACATGAGCAGTTCTTC. This chain uses TRBV7-3 with TRBJ2-1; 16 nucleotides line up with TRBD2. The CDR3 length is 16 residues. The V gene end was trimmed by 2 bases and the J gene end by 8 bases; junction bases not matched to a gene: 3. The germline V gene encodes CDR1 SGHTA and CDR2 FQGTGA.

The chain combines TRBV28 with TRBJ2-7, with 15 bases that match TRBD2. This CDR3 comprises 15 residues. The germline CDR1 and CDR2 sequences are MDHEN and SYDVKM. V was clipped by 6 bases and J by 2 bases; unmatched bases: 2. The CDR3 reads CASRWTSGRAYEQYF. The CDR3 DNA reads TGTGCCAGCAGGTGGACTAGCGGGAGGGCCTACGAGCAGTACTTC. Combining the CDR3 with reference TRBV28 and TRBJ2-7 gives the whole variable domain DVKVTQSSRYLVKRTGEKVFLECVQDMDHENMFWYRQDPGLGLRLIYFSYDVKMKEKGDIPEGYSVSREKKERFSLILESASTNQTSMYLCASRWTSGRAYEQYFGPGTRLTVT.

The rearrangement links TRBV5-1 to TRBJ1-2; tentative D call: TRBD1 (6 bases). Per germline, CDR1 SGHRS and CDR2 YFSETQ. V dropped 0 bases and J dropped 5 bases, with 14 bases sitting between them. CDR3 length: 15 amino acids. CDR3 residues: CASSLATRTEYGYTF. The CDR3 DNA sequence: TGCGCCAGCAGCTTGGCCACCCGGACAGAGTATGGCTACACCTTC.

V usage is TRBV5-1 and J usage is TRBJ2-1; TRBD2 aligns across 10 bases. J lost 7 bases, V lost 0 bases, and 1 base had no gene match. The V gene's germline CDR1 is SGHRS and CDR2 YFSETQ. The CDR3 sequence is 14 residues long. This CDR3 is CASSLVLAGNEQFF. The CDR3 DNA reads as TGCGCCAGCAGCTTGGTACTAGCGGGGAATGAGCAGTTCTTC.

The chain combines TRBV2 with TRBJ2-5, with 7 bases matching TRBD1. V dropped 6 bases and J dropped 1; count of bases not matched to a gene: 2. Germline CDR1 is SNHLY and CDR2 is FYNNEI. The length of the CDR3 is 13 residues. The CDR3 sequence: CASRRDSQETQYF. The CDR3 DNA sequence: TGTGCCAGCAGGAGGGACAGCCAAGAGACCCAGTACTTC.

The CDR3 DNA sequence: TGTGCCAGCAGCCCGGTGGGAGGGCCAAATGAGCAGTTCTTC. Amino acid sequence: CASSPVGGPNEQFF. V and J are TRBV4-2 and TRBJ2-1; 7 bases are shared with TRBD2. In germline, CDR1 is LGHNA, CDR2 YNFKEQ. V lost 4 bases to trimming and J lost 7 bases; unmatched junction nucleotides: 7. The CDR3 spans 14 residues.

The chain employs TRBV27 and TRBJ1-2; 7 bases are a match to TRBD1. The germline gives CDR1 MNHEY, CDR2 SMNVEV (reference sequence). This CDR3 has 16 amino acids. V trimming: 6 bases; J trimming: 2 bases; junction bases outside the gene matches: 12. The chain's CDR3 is CASSSPSLTGNYGYTF. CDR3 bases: TGTGCCAGCAGCTCTCCTTCCTTGACAGGGAACTATGGCTACACCTTC.

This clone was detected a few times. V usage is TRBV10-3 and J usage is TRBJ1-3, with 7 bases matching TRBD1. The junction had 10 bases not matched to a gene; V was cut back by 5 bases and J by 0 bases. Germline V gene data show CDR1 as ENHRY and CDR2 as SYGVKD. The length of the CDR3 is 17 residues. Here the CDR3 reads CAISSKLGGFSGNTIYF. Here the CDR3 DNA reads TGTGCCATCAGTTCTAAGCTAGGGGGCTTCTCTGGAAACACCATATATTTT.

Written as DNA, the CDR3 is TGTGCCAGCAGAAGTAGCGGGAGCTCCTACGAGCAGTACTTC. This codes for CASRSSGSSYEQYF. The chain has TRBV6-5 and TRBJ2-7, with 9 bases fitting TRBD2. Germline CDR1 and CDR2: MNHEY and SVGAGI. The CDR3 runs to 14 residues. V shed 6 bases, J shed 0 bases, and the junction held 3 bases outside the gene matches.

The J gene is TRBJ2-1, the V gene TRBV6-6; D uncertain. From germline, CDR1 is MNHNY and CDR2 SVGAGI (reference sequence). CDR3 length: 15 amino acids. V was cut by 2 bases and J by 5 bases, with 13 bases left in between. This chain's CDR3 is CASSYLLGRDNEQFF. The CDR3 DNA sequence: TGTGCCAGCAGTTACCTGCTAGGCCGAGACAATGAGCAGTTCTTC.

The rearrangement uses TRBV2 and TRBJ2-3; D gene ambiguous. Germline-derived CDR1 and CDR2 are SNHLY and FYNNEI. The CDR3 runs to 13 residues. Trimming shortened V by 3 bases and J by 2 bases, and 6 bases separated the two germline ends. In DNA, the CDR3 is TGTGCCAGCAGTGAGTTTATCACAGATACGCAGTATTTT. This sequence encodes CASSEFITDTQYF.

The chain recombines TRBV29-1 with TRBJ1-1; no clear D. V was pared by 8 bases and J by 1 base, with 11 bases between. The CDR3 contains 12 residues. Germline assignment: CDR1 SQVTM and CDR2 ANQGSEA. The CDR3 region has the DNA TGCAGCTCCTCTGCGGGGAACACTGAAGCTTTCTTT. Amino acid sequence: CSSSAGNTEAFF. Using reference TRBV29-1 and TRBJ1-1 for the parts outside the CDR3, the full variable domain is SAVISQKPSRDICQRGTSLTIQCQVDSQVTMMFWYRQQPGQSLTLIATANQGSEATYESGFVIDKFPISRPNLTFSTLTVSNMSPEDSSIYLCSSSAGNTEAFFGQGTRLTVV.

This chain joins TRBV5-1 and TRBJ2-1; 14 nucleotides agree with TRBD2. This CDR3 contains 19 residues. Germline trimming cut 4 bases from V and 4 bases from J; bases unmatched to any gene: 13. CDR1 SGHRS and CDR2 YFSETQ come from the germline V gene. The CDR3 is CASSPRTSGRPRRYNEQFF. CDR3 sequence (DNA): TGCGCCAGCAGCCCCCGGACTAGCGGGAGGCCCAGGAGATACAATGAGCAGTTCTTC.

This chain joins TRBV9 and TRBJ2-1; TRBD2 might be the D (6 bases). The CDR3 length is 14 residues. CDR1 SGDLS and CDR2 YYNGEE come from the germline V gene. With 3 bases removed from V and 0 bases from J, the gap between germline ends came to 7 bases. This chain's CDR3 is CASSDGGSYNEQFF. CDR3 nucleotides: TGTGCCAGCAGCGACGGGGGCTCCTACAATGAGCAGTTCTTC.

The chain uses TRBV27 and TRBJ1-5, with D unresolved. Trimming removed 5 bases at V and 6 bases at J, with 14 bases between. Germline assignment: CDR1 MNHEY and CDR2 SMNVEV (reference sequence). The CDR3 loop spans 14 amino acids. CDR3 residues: CASSPRDGSQPQHF. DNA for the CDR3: TGTGCCAGCAGTCCTCGCGACGGGAGTCAGCCCCAGCATTTT.

The CDR3 spells CASSRPPDRERKAEAFF. The DNA of the CDR3 is TGTGCCAGCAGCCGACCTCCCGACAGGGAGCGGAAGGCTGAAGCTTTCTTT. The rearrangement joins TRBV5-6 to TRBJ1-1; TRBD1 aligns across 7 bases. V dropped 4 bases and J dropped 6; count of bases not matched to a gene: 18. The CDR3 is 17 residues long. Germline V lookup: CDR1 SGHDT, CDR2 YYEEEE.

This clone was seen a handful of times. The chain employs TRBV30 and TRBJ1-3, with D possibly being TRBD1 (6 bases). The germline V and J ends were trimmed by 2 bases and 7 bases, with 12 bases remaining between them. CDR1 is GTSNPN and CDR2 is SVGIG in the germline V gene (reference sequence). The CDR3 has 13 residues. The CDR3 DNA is TGTGCCTGGAGTTGGGACATCTTGAACACCATATATTTT. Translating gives CAWSWDILNTIYF. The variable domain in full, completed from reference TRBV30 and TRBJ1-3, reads SQTIHQWPATLVQPVGSPLSLECTVEGTSNPNLYWYRQAAGRGLQLLFYSVGIGQISSEVPQNLSASRPQDRQFILSSKKLLLSDSGFYLCAWSWDILNTIYFGEGSWLTVV.

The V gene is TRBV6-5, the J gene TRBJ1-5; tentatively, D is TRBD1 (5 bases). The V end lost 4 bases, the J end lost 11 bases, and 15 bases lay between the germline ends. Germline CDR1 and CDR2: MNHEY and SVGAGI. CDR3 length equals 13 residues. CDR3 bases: TGTGCCAGCAGTTCGGCTCAGGGCGTGTCCCAGCATTTT. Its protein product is CASSSAQGVSQHF.

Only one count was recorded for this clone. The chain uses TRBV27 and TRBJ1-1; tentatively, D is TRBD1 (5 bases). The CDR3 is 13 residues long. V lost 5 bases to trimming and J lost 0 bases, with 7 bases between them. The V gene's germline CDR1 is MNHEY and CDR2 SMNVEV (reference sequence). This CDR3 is CASSRQMNTEAFF. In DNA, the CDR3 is TGTGCCAGCAGTCGACAGATGAACACTGAAGCTTTCTTT.

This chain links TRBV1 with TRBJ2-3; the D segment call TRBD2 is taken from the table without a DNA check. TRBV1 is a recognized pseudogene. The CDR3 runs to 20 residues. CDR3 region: CTSSQDPGLAGGPTTDTQYF. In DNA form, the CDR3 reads TGCACCAGCAGCCAAGATCCGGGACTAGCGGGGGGGCCAACGACAGATACGCAGTATTTT.

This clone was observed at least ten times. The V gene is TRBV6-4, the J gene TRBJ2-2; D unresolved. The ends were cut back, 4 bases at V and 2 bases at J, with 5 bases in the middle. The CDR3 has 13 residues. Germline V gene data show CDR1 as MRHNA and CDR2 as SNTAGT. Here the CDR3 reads CASSATNTGELFF. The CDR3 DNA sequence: TGTGCCAGCAGTGCGACAAACACCGGGGAGCTGTTTTTT.

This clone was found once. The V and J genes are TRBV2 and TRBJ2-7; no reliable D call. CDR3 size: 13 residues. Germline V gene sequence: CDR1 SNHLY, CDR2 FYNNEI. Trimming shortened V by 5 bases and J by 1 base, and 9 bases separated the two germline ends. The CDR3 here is CASSIAGSYEQYF. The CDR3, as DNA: TGTGCCAGCAGTATCGCAGGATCCTACGAGCAGTACTTC.

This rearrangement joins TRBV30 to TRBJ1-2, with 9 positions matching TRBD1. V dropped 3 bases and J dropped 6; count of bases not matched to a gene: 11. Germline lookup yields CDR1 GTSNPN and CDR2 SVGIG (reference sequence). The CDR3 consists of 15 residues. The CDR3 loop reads CAWRSGIQGANGYTF. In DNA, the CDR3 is TGTGCCTGGAGGTCGGGAATACAGGGGGCGAATGGCTACACCTTC. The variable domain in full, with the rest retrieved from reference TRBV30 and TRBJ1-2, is SQTIHQWPATLVQPVGSPLSLECTVEGTSNPNLYWYRQAAGRGLQLLFYSVGIGQISSEVPQNLSASRPQDRQFILSSKKLLLSDSGFYLCAWRSGIQGANGYTFGSGTRLTVV.